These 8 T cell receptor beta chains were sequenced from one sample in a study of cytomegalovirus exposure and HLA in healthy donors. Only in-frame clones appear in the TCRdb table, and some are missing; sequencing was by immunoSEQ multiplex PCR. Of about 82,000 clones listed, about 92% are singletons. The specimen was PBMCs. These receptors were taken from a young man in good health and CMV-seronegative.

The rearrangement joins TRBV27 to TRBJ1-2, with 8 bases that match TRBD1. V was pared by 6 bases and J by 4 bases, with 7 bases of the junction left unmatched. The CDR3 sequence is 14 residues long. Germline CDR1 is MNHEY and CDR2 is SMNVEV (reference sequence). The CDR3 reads CASRRGQGFYGYTF. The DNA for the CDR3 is TGTGCCAGCAGGCGTGGACAGGGCTTCTATGGCTACACCTTC.

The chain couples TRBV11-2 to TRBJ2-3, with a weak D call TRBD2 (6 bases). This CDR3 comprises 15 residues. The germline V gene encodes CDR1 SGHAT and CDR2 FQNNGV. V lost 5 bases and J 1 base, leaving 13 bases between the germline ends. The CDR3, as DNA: TGTGCCAGCAGCCCATCCCCGGGAGGCACAGATACGCAGTATTTT. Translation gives CASSPSPGGTDTQYF.

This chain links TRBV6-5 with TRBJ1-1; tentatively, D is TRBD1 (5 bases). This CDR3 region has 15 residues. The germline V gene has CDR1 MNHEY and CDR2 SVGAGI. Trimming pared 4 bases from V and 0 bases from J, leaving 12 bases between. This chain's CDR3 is CASSLNRNMNTEAFF. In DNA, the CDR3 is TGTGCCAGCAGTTTAAACAGGAACATGAACACTGAAGCTTTCTTT.

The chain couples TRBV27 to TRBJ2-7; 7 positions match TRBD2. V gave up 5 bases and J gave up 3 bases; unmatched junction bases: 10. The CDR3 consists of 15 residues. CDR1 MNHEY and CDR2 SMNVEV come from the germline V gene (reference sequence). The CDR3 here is CASSRGLVRGYEQYF. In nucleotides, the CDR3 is TGTGCCAGCAGTCGCGGACTAGTTCGTGGCTACGAGCAGTACTTC.

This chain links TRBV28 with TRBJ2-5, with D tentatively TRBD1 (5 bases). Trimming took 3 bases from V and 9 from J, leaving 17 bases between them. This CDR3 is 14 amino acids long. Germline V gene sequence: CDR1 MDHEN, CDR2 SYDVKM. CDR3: CASSLRPAKGAQYF. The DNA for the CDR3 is TGTGCCAGCAGTTTGCGGCCAGCGAAAGGGGCCCAGTACTTC.

CDR3 in amino acids: CAIRTGTANTEAFF. The CDR3 DNA sequence: TGTGCCATCAGGACCGGGACAGCGAACACTGAAGCTTTCTTT. The chain combines TRBV10-3 with TRBJ1-1, with 7 positions matching TRBD1. Looked up from germline, CDR1 is ENHRY and CDR2 is SYGVKD. This CDR3 has 14 amino acids. V was pared by 6 bases and J by 1 base, with 5 bases of the junction left unmatched.

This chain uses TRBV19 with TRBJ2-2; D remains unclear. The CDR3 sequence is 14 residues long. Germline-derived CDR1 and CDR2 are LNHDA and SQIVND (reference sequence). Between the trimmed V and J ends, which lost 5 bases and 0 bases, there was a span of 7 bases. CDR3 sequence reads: CASSLNTNTGELFF. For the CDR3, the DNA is TGTGCCAGTAGTCTAAATACGAACACCGGGGAGCTGTTTTTT. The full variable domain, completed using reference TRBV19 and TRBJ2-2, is DGGITQSPKYLFRKEGQNVTLSCEQNLNHDAMYWYRQDPGQGLRLIYYSQIVNDFQKGDIAEGYSVSREKKESFPLTVTSAQKNPTAFYLCASSLNTNTGELFFGEGSRLTVL.

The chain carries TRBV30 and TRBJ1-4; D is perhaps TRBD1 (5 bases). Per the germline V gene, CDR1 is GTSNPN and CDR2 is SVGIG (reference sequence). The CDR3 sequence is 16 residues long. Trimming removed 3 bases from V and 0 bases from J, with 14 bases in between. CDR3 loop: CAWSWGRASTNEKLFF. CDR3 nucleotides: TGTGCCTGGAGCTGGGGCAGGGCGTCAACTAATGAAAAACTGTTTTTT.